Listed below are T cell receptor beta chains from one sample, sequenced in a study of blood T cell repertoires in COVID-19. Clones were read by immunoSEQ multiplex PCR, and TCRdb kept only the in-frame ones, dropping some. The table records about 58,000 clones, 85% to 90% of them present only once. Material: peripheral blood. These receptors all stem from a man in his fifties or sixties with acute or convalescent COVID-19. Both conserved end residues are part of each CDR3. The D gene is left open where the match is weak. Size is stated for part of the rows, as once, few or many counts, or as a class when the clone is expanded.

J gene: TRBJ1-1
V gene: TRBV28
D gene: .
clone size: .
CDR3 length: 12
CDR3 DNA: TGTGCCAGCAGTTTGCGGGAGGGGGAAGCTTTCTTT
CDR3 protein: CASSLREGEAFF

J gene: TRBJ1-1
V gene: TRBV6-6
D gene: .
clone size: .
CDR3 length: 14
CDR3 DNA: TGTGCCAGCAGTTGGGGAGGGCCGAACACTGAAGCTTTCTTT
CDR3 protein: CASSWGGPNTEAFF

J gene: TRBJ2-3
V gene: TRBV5-6
D gene: TRBD1
clone size: .
CDR3 length: 15
CDR3 DNA: TGTGCCAGCAGCTCTGGGACAGGTAGCACAGATACGCAGTATTTT
CDR3 protein: CASSSGTGSTDTQYF

J gene: TRBJ2-5
V gene: TRBV4-2
D gene: TRBD2
clone size: .
CDR3 length: 17
CDR3 DNA: TGTGCCAGCAGCCTACAACCCGGGACTAGCGGGCTGGAGACCCAGTACTTC
CDR3 protein: CASSLQPGTSGLETQYF

J gene: TRBJ1-5
V gene: TRBV27
D gene: .
clone size: .
CDR3 length: 14
CDR3 DNA: TGTGCCAGCAGTCCGTCGCCCGGGGGGGGGCCCCAGCATTTT
CDR3 protein: CASSPSPGGGPQHF

J gene: TRBJ1-1
V gene: TRBV10-3
D gene: .
clone size: .
CDR3 length: 14
CDR3 DNA: TGTGCCATCAGTGAGTCGGGGAGGGACACTGAAGCTTTCTTT
CDR3 protein: CAISESGRDTEAFF

J gene: TRBJ1-1
V gene: TRBV5-4
D gene: .
clone size: .
CDR3 length: 15
CDR3 DNA: TGTGCCAGCAGCCCCTGGGGCGGAGGGGATACTGAAGCTTTCTTT
CDR3 protein: CASSPWGGGDTEAFF

J gene: TRBJ2-3
V gene: TRBV19
D gene: .
clone size: once
CDR3 length: 13
CDR3 DNA: TGTGCCAGTGGAATGTCAGGGGCAGATACGCAGTATTTT
CDR3 protein: CASGMSGADTQYF

J gene: TRBJ2-5
V gene: TRBV11-3
D gene: TRBD1
clone size: .
CDR3 length: 16
CDR3 DNA: TGTGCCAGCAGCTTGTATAACCCAGGGACAGGAGAGACCCAGTACTTC
CDR3 protein: CASSLYNPGTGETQYF

J gene: TRBJ2-1
V gene: TRBV11-2
D gene: .
clone size: .
CDR3 length: 13
CDR3 DNA: TGTGCCAGCAGCTTAGACAGGGGCAATGAGCAGTTCTTC
CDR3 protein: CASSLDRGNEQFF

J gene: TRBJ1-1
V gene: TRBV4-2
D gene: .
clone size: .
CDR3 length: 13
CDR3 DNA: TGTGCCAGCAGCCATGATACAGGGACTGAAGCTTTCTTT
CDR3 protein: CASSHDTGTEAFF

J gene: TRBJ1-5
V gene: TRBV4-2
D gene: TRBD1
clone size: .
CDR3 length: 18
CDR3 DNA: TGTGCCAGCAGCCAAGAGACCCCGACAGGGGGGAGGCGTCAGCCCCAGCATTTT
CDR3 protein: CASSQETPTGGRRQPQHF

J gene: TRBJ1-6
V gene: TRBV18
D gene: TRBD1
clone size: .
CDR3 length: 15
CDR3 DNA: TGTGCCAGCTCACCCGGACAGGGGGAGCATTCACCCCTCCACTTT
CDR3 protein: CASSPGQGEHSPLHF

J gene: TRBJ1-5
V gene: TRBV7-2
D gene: TRBD1
clone size: few
CDR3 length: 15
CDR3 DNA: TGTGCCAGCAGCCCTCGGACAGGGAGCAATCAGCCCCAGCATTTT
CDR3 protein: CASSPRTGSNQPQHF

J gene: TRBJ1-6
V gene: TRBV7-3
D gene: TRBD1
clone size: .
CDR3 length: 15
CDR3 DNA: TGTGCCAGCAGCGCCCGGACAGGGGAGGGATCACCCCTCCACTTT
CDR3 protein: CASSARTGEGSPLHF

J gene: TRBJ2-1
V gene: TRBV24-1
D gene: TRBD2
clone size: .
CDR3 length: 18
CDR3 DNA: TGTGCCACCAGGGCCGCCCCAACTAGCGCTAGCTCCTACAATGAGCAGTTCTTC
CDR3 protein: CATRAAPTSASSYNEQFF

J gene: TRBJ2-5
V gene: TRBV10-3
D gene: TRBD2
clone size: .
CDR3 length: 16
CDR3 DNA: TGTGCCATCAGTGAGCGGGACCTAGCGGGGCAAGAGACCCAGTACTTC
CDR3 protein: CAISERDLAGQETQYF

J gene: TRBJ2-3
V gene: TRBV7-9
D gene: TRBD2
clone size: .
CDR3 length: 16
CDR3 DNA: TGTGCCAGCAGCGTCGGACTAGCGGGAGACACAGATACGCAGTATTTT
CDR3 protein: CASSVGLAGDTDTQYF

J gene: TRBJ2-3
V gene: TRBV28
D gene: TRBD1
clone size: once
CDR3 length: 18
CDR3 DNA: TGTGCCAGCAGTTCGTTGACAGGGGGGATCGTTGACACAGATACGCAGTATTTT
CDR3 protein: CASSSLTGGIVDTDTQYF

J gene: TRBJ2-7
V gene: TRBV7-6
D gene: TRBD2
clone size: .
CDR3 length: 15
CDR3 DNA: TGTGCCAGCAGCCAACTAGCGGGAGGGACCCACGAGCAGTACTTC
CDR3 protein: CASSQLAGGTHEQYF

J gene: TRBJ1-6
V gene: TRBV9
D gene: .
clone size: once
CDR3 length: 15
CDR3 DNA: TGTGCCAGCAGCGGAGGTTGGAGCTATAATTCACCCCTCCACTTT
CDR3 protein: CASSGGWSYNSPLHF

J gene: TRBJ1-1
V gene: TRBV2
D gene: .
clone size: once
CDR3 length: 12
CDR3 DNA: TGTGCCAGCACCGGCCTTCTCGGGAAAGCTTTCTTT
CDR3 protein: CASTGLLGKAFF

J gene: TRBJ1-1
V gene: TRBV10-3
D gene: .
clone size: .
CDR3 length: 12
CDR3 DNA: TGTGCCATCATTACGGCCCAACTGGAGGCTTTCTTT
CDR3 protein: CAIITAQLEAFF

J gene: TRBJ2-7
V gene: TRBV5-6
D gene: .
clone size: .
CDR3 length: 13
CDR3 DNA: TGTGCCAGCAGTTCGGACACTTCCTACGAGCAGTACTTC
CDR3 protein: CASSSDTSYEQYF

J gene: TRBJ2-3
V gene: TRBV2
D gene: TRBD1
clone size: .
CDR3 length: 15
CDR3 DNA: TGTGCCAGCAGGGCACAGGGGGCGCCGGCCGATACGCAGTATTTT
CDR3 protein: CASRAQGAPADTQYF

J gene: TRBJ1-3
V gene: TRBV30
D gene: .
clone size: .
CDR3 length: 14
CDR3 DNA: TGTGCCTGGACTCAGGGTATGGAAGGAAACACCATATATTTT
CDR3 protein: CAWTQGMEGNTIYF